This T cell receptor beta chain is from a study of blood T cell repertoires in COVID-19. Germline lookup yields CDR1 MNHEY and CDR2 SVGAGI. Deletions cut 2 bases from V and 3 bases from J, with 10 bases between. The CDR3 extends over 15 amino acids. Authors' analysis steps: Nucleated cell number was recorded as an estimate derived from reference gene primer amplification. Profiled with immunoSEQ multiplex PCR; TCRdb holds only in-frame clones, not every one. For V, J and clone size, that table is used; D and trimming come from the DNA. The repertoire holds roughly 200,000 clones, with 80% to 90% as singletons.

The material sequenced was peripheral blood. The TCR was taken from a man at least 80 years old with acute or convalescent COVID-19. The J gene is TRBJ1-4, the V gene TRBV6-5, with TRBD1 as a possible D gene (6 bases). CDR3 sequence: CASSYRGLANEKLFF. The CDR3 coding sequence is TGTGCCAGCAGTTACAGGGGGTTAGCTAATGAAAAACTGTTTTTT.